The next 18 T cell receptor beta chains were all read from a single sample in a study of T cell responses to AZD1222 COVID-19 vaccine. The assay was immunoSEQ multiplex PCR, and TCRdb's table has in-frame clones only and misses some. The sample records around 130,000 clones, around 90% being singletons. The sequencing here drew on peripheral blood, taken 28 days after the second dose of the MenACWY control vaccine. The receptors derive from an adult who received the MenACWY meningococcal vaccine as a control.

V is TRBV27 and J is TRBJ2-5; 10 nucleotides align to TRBD1. The CDR3 is 14 residues long. Unmatched junction bases numbered 6, after V lost 6 bases and J lost 5 bases. Looked up from germline, CDR1 is MNHEY and CDR2 is SMNVEV (reference sequence). CDR3 nucleotides: TGTGCCAGCAGGGGACAGGGGCGGGGGGAGACCCAGTACTTC. It codes for CASRGQGRGETQYF.

The chain joins TRBV5-4 to TRBJ1-6, with TRBD1 identical over 11 bases. CDR1 SGHNT and CDR2 YYREEE come from the germline V gene (reference sequence). The J segment lost 10 bases and the V segment lost 3 bases, leaving 3 bases of the junction unmatched. This CDR3 contains 14 residues. The CDR3 loop reads CASSWDRGRSPLHF. The CDR3 region has the DNA TGTGCCAGCAGCTGGGACAGGGGGAGATCACCCCTCCACTTT.

This sequence joins TRBV6-6 and TRBJ2-5; D not certain. Germline V CDR1 and CDR2: MNHNY, SVGAGI (reference sequence). CDR3 size: 16 residues. V shed 0 bases and J shed 1 base, with 12 bases lying between them. DNA for the CDR3: TGTGCCAGCAGTTACTCAGACATAAGCCGCCAAGAGACCCAGTACTTC. Residues: CASSYSDISRQETQYF.

The chain employs TRBV10-3 and TRBJ2-3, with D hard to call. The CDR3 consists of 11 residues. With 1 base removed from V and 5 bases from J, the gap between germline ends came to 1 base. In germline, CDR1 is ENHRY, CDR2 SYGVKD. The CDR3 protein is CAISELDTQYF. The CDR3 coding sequence is TGTGCCATCAGTGAGTTAGATACGCAGTATTTT.

The rearrangement links TRBV5-8 to TRBJ2-7; tentative D call: TRBD1 (7 bases). Germline CDR1 reads SGHTS; CDR2 reads YDEGEE. Trimming took 4 bases from V and 9 from J, leaving 17 bases between them. This CDR3 has 13 amino acids. The DNA of the CDR3 is TGTGCCAGCAGCGAGGGGGCGGGATTTTGGCAGTACTTC. Protein product: CASSEGAGFWQYF.

The V gene is TRBV5-1, the J gene TRBJ1-5, with a tentative D call TRBD1 (6 bases). CDR3 size: 15 residues. Germline V gene lookup returns CDR1 SGHRS and CDR2 YFSETQ. Between the trimmed V and J ends, which lost 4 bases and 5 bases, there was a span of 16 bases. The CDR3 loop reads CASSPGVQRDQPQHF. CDR3 coding DNA: TGCGCCAGCAGCCCAGGGGTCCAGAGGGATCAGCCCCAGCATTTT. The full variable domain, with the rest looked up from reference TRBV5-1 and TRBJ1-5, is KAGVTQTPRYLIKTRGQQVTLSCSPISGHRSVSWYQQTPGQGLQFLFEYFSETQRNKGNFPGRFSGRQFSNSRSEMNVSTLELGDSALYLCASSPGVQRDQPQHFGDGTRLSIL.

J is TRBJ2-3 and V is TRBV10-1; TRBD2 matches 10 bases. The CDR3 consists of 15 residues. The germline gives CDR1 WNHNN, CDR2 SYGVQD (reference sequence). V gave up 5 bases and J gave up 1 base; unmatched junction bases: 3. In DNA, the CDR3 is TGCGCCAGCAGTCTAGGACTAGCGGGCACAGATACGCAGTATTTT. This sequence encodes CASSLGLAGTDTQYF.

The chain is built from TRBV7-6 and TRBJ2-6, with no clear D. The CDR3 extends over 16 amino acids. V lost 2 bases, J lost 4 bases, and 12 bases lay in between. Germline lookup yields CDR1 SGHVS and CDR2 FNYEAQ. The CDR3 protein is CASSLKTTPGANVLTF. In DNA, the CDR3 is TGTGCCAGCAGCTTAAAAACTACCCCCGGGGCCAACGTCCTGACTTTC.

The chain joins TRBV28 to TRBJ1-5; D is unresolved. V dropped 7 bases and J dropped 0 bases, with 1 base sitting between them. Germline V gives CDR1 MDHEN, CDR2 SYDVKM. The CDR3 is 11 residues long. The CDR3: CASNSNQPQHF. The DNA for the CDR3 is TGTGCCAGCAATAGCAATCAGCCCCAGCATTTT.

The V gene is TRBV28, the J gene TRBJ2-7; 12 positions match TRBD1. CDR3 length: 15 amino acids. The germline gives CDR1 MDHEN, CDR2 SYDVKM. V was clipped by 6 bases and J by 4 bases; unmatched bases: 7. The CDR3 DNA is TGTGCCAGCAGGTCCGGGACAGGGGGCGCGTACGAGCAGTACTTC. Amino acids: CASRSGTGGAYEQYF.

J is TRBJ2-7 and V is TRBV6-9; D is perhaps TRBD1 or TRBD2 (5 bases each). Trimming took 4 bases from V and 3 from J, leaving 22 bases between them. CDR1 is MNHGY, CDR2 SVAAGI, per germline. This CDR3 has 17 residues. The CDR3 DNA sequence: TGTGCCAGCAGTTGGAGAGGGAGCAAACAGGTTTTCTACGAGCAGTACTTC. Encoded protein: CASSWRGSKQVFYEQYF.

V and J are TRBV10-2 and TRBJ2-7; 11 nucleotides align to TRBD1. CDR3 length: 15 residues. Germline V lookup: CDR1 WSHSY, CDR2 SAAADI. V lost 7 bases and J lost 4; bases outside the gene matches: 9. The CDR3 nucleotides read TGCGCCAGCACCCGGACAGGGGGCTCATCTTACGAGCAGTACTTC. This translates into CASTRTGGSSYEQYF.

A few counts support this clone. The rearrangement joins TRBV9 to TRBJ1-3; D remains unclear. V was cut by 0 bases and J by 1 base, with 11 bases left in between. CDR3 length equals 16 residues. Per germline, CDR1 SGDLS and CDR2 YYNGEE. The CDR3 reads CASSVEVMRSGNTIYF. The CDR3 region has the DNA TGTGCCAGCAGCGTAGAGGTTATGAGGTCTGGAAACACCATATATTTT.

CDR3 loop: CASSFGRENYGYTF. In DNA, the CDR3 is TGTGCCAGCAGTTTCGGAAGGGAAAACTATGGCTACACCTTC. This chain links TRBV28 with TRBJ1-2; D not certain. V was clipped by 3 bases and J by 2 bases, with 10 bases between them. Germline CDR1 reads MDHEN; CDR2 reads SYDVKM. This CDR3 comprises 14 residues.

The V gene is TRBV10-2, the J gene TRBJ2-7; TRBD1 matches at 8 bases. Trimming removed 6 bases from V and 0 bases from J; junction bases left unmatched: 7. The germline V gene encodes CDR1 WSHSY and CDR2 SAAADI. CDR3 size: 15 residues. The CDR3 nucleotides read TGCGCCAGCAGCCGGAACAGGGGGGCCTCCTACGAGCAGTACTTC. It is translated as CASSRNRGASYEQYF.

CDR3 sequence reads: CASSVSDRLNSPLHF. DNA for the CDR3: TGTGCCAGCAGCGTATCTGACCGATTAAATTCACCCCTCCACTTT. V is TRBV2 and J is TRBJ1-6; D gene uncertain. Trimming stripped 6 bases from V and 7 bases from J, with 16 bases between. This CDR3 has 15 residues. Germline V gene sequence: CDR1 SNHLY, CDR2 FYNNEI.

On this clone itself: Other nucleotide sequences from this sample produce the same CDR3. The genes are TRBV7-9 and TRBJ1-4; perhaps TRBD1 as D (5 bases). Germline V CDR1 and CDR2: SEHNR, FQNEAQ (reference sequence). The CDR3 consists of 12 residues. The V and J ends lost 5 bases and 7 bases respectively, with 8 bases between them. This chain's CDR3 is CASSPGGEKLFF. The CDR3 DNA is TGTGCCAGCAGCCCCGGGGGTGAAAAACTGTTTTTT.

The genes are TRBV2 and TRBJ2-2; no firm D call. Looked up from germline, CDR1 is SNHLY and CDR2 is FYNNEI. V was shortened by 1 base and J by 2 bases, with 5 bases between the two germline ends. The CDR3 has 14 amino acids. CDR3 bases: TGTGCCAGCAGTGAAGGGATAAACACCGGGGAGCTGTTTTTT. Protein product: CASSEGINTGELFF.